What follows are 7 T cell receptor beta chains derived from one specimen sequenced in a study of identical twins. TCRdb reanalysed the 5' RACE reads using MiXCR and keeps one entry per CDR3 protein. The table has more than 1.5 million distinct CDR3 sequences, about 32% seen once. Sequences were obtained from cord blood. All receptors derive from a newborn girl in good health.

The V and J genes are TRBV4-1 and TRBJ2-1; TRBD2 agrees at 11 bases. The CDR3 consists of 17 residues. Germline loops: CDR1 MGHRA, CDR2 YSYEKL. With V trimmed by 1 base and J by 10 bases, 12 bases remained unmatched. The CDR3 DNA reads as TGCGCCAGCAGCCAAGTGGGGGGGACTAGCGGACCAAAGGAGCAGTTCTTC. As protein: CASSQVGGTSGPKEQFF.

This clonotype was seen more than once but under ten times. CDR3 amino acids: CASGETTHTSYEQYF. CDR3 bases: TGTGCCAGCGGCGAAACGACACATACCTCCTACGAGCAGTACTTC. V and J are TRBV25-1 and TRBJ2-7; D not certain. Germline V gene lookup returns CDR1 MGHDK and CDR2 SYGVNS. Trimming took off 8 bases at V and 0 bases at J, with 17 bases between the two ends. This CDR3 is built from 15 residues.

The rearrangement uses TRBV12-3 or TRBV12-4 and TRBJ2-4; no firm D call. The DNA end lines up better with TRBJ2-7; the J call may be wrong. The CDR3 totals 16 residues. CDR3 coding DNA: TGTGCCAGCAGGTTAACCCCGACACGGACGTCCTACGAGCAGTACTTC. Translating gives CASRLTPTRTSYEQYF.

This clonotype was observed a handful of times. A clone one base away is much larger, so this may be a read error. The V gene is TRBV20-1, the J gene TRBJ2-3, with D uncertain. Trimming shortened V by 2 bases and J by 2 bases, and 2 bases separated the two germline ends. The germline CDR1 and CDR2 sequences are DFQATT and SNEGSKA (reference sequence). This CDR3 comprises 11 residues. CDR3 in DNA: TGCAGTGCTAGACACACAGATACGCAGTATTTT. Amino acid sequence: CSARHTDTQYF.

This clonotype was seen a single time. The V gene is TRBV12-3 or TRBV12-4, the J gene TRBJ1-4; 7 positions agree with TRBD1. The CDR3 extends over 13 amino acids. V shed 3 bases and J 14 bases; nucleotides not matched to a gene: 9. Here the CDR3 reads CASSLGPRDSLFF. CDR3 DNA: TGTGCCAGCAGTTTGGGGCCCCGGGACAGCCTGTTTTTT.

This chain joins TRBV29-1 and TRBJ2-1; 7 bases align to TRBD1. This CDR3 comprises 15 residues. V lost 1 base and J lost 3; bases outside the gene matches: 6. Germline CDR1 reads SQVTM; CDR2 reads ANQGSEA. The CDR3 sequence is CSVEVWDSHYNEQFF. In DNA, the CDR3 is TGCAGCGTTGAAGTCTGGGACAGCCACTACAATGAGCAGTTCTTC.

This clonotype was counted many times. The chain carries TRBV27 and TRBJ1-2, with unresolved D. Per the germline V gene, CDR1 is MNHEY and CDR2 is SMNVEV (reference sequence). Trimming cost V 6 bases and J 4 bases, with 12 bases left between them. This CDR3 is 13 amino acids long. In DNA form, the CDR3 reads TGTGCCAGCAGCTCCGGTGGTGCCTATGGCTACACCTTC. The encoded protein is CASSSGGAYGYTF.